The rows below give T cell receptor beta chains drawn from one sample of a study of cytotoxic CD8 clonotypes in ibrutinib-treated CLL. The method was immunoSEQ multiplex PCR; TCRdb's version includes in-frame clones alone and lacks a portion of them. The data hold 110,000 to 150,000 clones, with 80% to 95% observed a single time. This specimen consisted of PBMCs, obtained after 12 months of ibrutinib treatment. The source of these receptors is a human donor with chronic lymphocytic leukemia. Both conserved end residues are part of each CDR3. A D gene is named only where the DNA matches it firmly. The size of a clone is reported for some rows only, either as once, few or many, or as a class for expanded clones.

clone_size	v_call	d_call	j_call	cdr3_nt	cdr3_aa
once	TRBV5-1	NA	TRBJ1-4	TGCGCCAGCAGCTTACAGGCCCAGGGGGAAAAACTGTTTTTT	CASSLQAQGEKLFF
NA	TRBV25-1	NA	TRBJ1-2	TGTGCCAGCAGTGAAAAAGGAGGTCTTAAGGGCTACACCTTC	CASSEKGGLKGYTF
NA	TRBV5-1	TRBD1	TRBJ2-7	TGCGCCAGCAGCCCGGCGACAGGGGTAAGCTCCTACGAGCAGTACTTC	CASSPATGVSSYEQYF
NA	TRBV6-4	NA	TRBJ1-5	TGTGCCAGCAGTGACTCGAGATTGAGACAGCCCCAGCATTTT	CASSDSRLRQPQHF
NA	TRBV6-4	NA	TRBJ2-4	TGTGCCAGCAGAACCGACGTTTGGGGGAGCTTAGCCAAAAACATTCAGTACTTC	CASRTDVWGSLAKNIQYF
NA	TRBV6-1	NA	TRBJ2-7	TGTGCCAGCAGTGAAGACAGGTTCTACGAGCAGTACTTC	CASSEDRFYEQYF
NA	TRBV5-4	NA	TRBJ2-1	TGTGCCAGCAGCCGCCAACCGGACACCGAGGGAGCCAATGAGCAGTTCTTC	CASSRQPDTEGANEQFF
NA	TRBV2	NA	TRBJ1-5	TGTGCCAGCAGTGCCGGGGGGGGCAATCAGCCCCAGCATTTT	CASSAGGGNQPQHF
NA	TRBV7-3	TRBD1	TRBJ2-2	TGTGCCAGCAGCTTAACTTCAGGACAGGGAGGAAGCACCGGGGAGCTGTTTTTT	CASSLTSGQGGSTGELFF
once	TRBV29-1	NA	TRBJ1-2	TGCAGCGTTGAAAACAGCCACTATGGCTACACCTTC	CSVENSHYGYTF
once	TRBV30	TRBD1	TRBJ2-3	TGTGCCTGGAGTGCTGGACAGGGGGACACAGATACGCAGTATTTT	CAWSAGQGDTDTQYF
NA	TRBV19	NA	TRBJ1-5	TGTGCCAGTCGAGACGGGGTCAAGCCCCAGCATTTT	CASRDGVKPQHF
NA	TRBV7-9	TRBD1	TRBJ1-5	TGTGCCAGCAGCCCCCGGACAGGGGATGAGCCCCAGCATTTT	CASSPRTGDEPQHF
once	TRBV30	NA	TRBJ1-6	TGTGCCTGGAGTGTGGACAGACGACTCCACTTT	CAWSVDRRLHF
NA	TRBV7-7	TRBD1	TRBJ2-7	TGTGCTAGCAGCCTCGGACAGGAGGCCGAGCAGTACTTC	CASSLGQEAEQYF
NA	TRBV7-2	NA	TRBJ1-1	TGTGCCAGCAGCTTGGAGGGGACGGGTACTGAAGCTTTCTTT	CASSLEGTGTEAFF
NA	TRBV20-1	NA	TRBJ1-1	TGCAGTGCTAGACGGGGTGAAGCTTTCTTT	CSARRGEAFF
NA	TRBV7-9	TRBD2	TRBJ2-1	TGTGCCAGCAGCTCGACCAGAACCGGGACTAGCGGGAAGGTTGAGCAGTTCTTC	CASSSTRTGTSGKVEQFF
NA	TRBV15	NA	TRBJ2-1	TGTGCCACCAGCAGAGAACCGACCCCACGAAATGAGCAGTTCTTC	CATSREPTPRNEQFF
NA	TRBV5-4	NA	TRBJ2-7	TGTGCCAGCAGCTTGCCGGGAGTCCTAACCTACGAGCAGTACTTC	CASSLPGVLTYEQYF
NA	TRBV2	TRBD1	TRBJ1-1	TGTGCCACCAAGGGGATGGGACAGCCGAACACTGAAGCTTTCTTT	CATKGMGQPNTEAFF
NA	TRBV13	TRBD2	TRBJ2-2	TGTGCCAGCAGGACCCGACTAGCTCCTACGAACACCGGGGAGCTGTTTTTT	CASRTRLAPTNTGELFF
few	TRBV27	NA	TRBJ1-5	TGTGCCTTCCAGAATCAGCCCCAGCATTTT	CAFQNQPQHF
NA	TRBV4-2	NA	TRBJ2-1	TGTGCCAGCAGCCAAGGTGTGGGGCACAATGAGCAGTTCTTC	CASSQGVGHNEQFF
NA	TRBV28	NA	TRBJ1-2	TGTGCCAGCAGTTTGCAGGAACTCTATGGCTACACCTTC	CASSLQELYGYTF
NA	TRBV6-6	NA	TRBJ1-1	TGTGCCAGCAGTTCAATAGAAGGGGGGAACACTGAAGCTTTCTTT	CASSSIEGGNTEAFF
once	TRBV27	TRBD2	TRBJ2-1	TGTGCCAGCAGTTTACGGTCCCCTAGCGGGAGGAATGAGCAGTTCTTC	CASSLRSPSGRNEQFF
NA	TRBV30	NA	TRBJ2-1	TGTGCCTGGACCACTACATACAATGAGCAGTTCTTC	CAWTTTYNEQFF
NA	TRBV27	NA	TRBJ1-5	TGTGCCAGCAGCCTTCGGGGCGGTATTGTTACTCAGCCCCAGCATTTT	CASSLRGGIVTQPQHF
NA	TRBV19	TRBD1	TRBJ1-3	TGTGCCAGTAGTCCGACAGGGAATCCTGGAAACACCATATATTTT	CASSPTGNPGNTIYF
NA	TRBV2	NA	TRBJ2-7	TGTGCCAGCAGTGAAGCCACACAATCCTACGAGCAGTACTTC	CASSEATQSYEQYF
NA	TRBV15	NA	TRBJ2-1	TGTGCCACCAGCAGAGATTTGGGTGAGCAGTTCTTC	CATSRDLGEQFF
once	TRBV7-2	NA	TRBJ2-3	TGTGCCAGCAGGAACACAGATACGCAGTATTTT	CASRNTDTQYF
few	TRBV11-2	NA	TRBJ2-5	TGTGCCAGCAGCAGGAACACCCAAGAGACCCAGTACTTC	CASSRNTQETQYF
NA	TRBV18	NA	TRBJ2-7	TGTGCCAGCTCACGGTCCGGGGCCAGATCTTCCTACGAGCAGTACTTC	CASSRSGARSSYEQYF
NA	TRBV4-3	TRBD2	TRBJ2-1	TGCGCCAGCAGCCAAAAACCGGGACTAGTAAATGAGCAGTTCTTC	CASSQKPGLVNEQFF
NA	TRBV10-3	NA	TRBJ2-3	TGTGCCACGGCACAGGGCACAGATACGCAGTATTTT	CATAQGTDTQYF
NA	TRBV29-1	TRBD1	TRBJ2-5	TGCAGCCATAAAGGGACAGGGGTACAAGAGACCCAGTACTTC	CSHKGTGVQETQYF
NA	TRBV19	NA	TRBJ2-4	TGTGCCAGTAGTCCCTTTTTCCGCCCCAACAAAAACATTCAGTACTTC	CASSPFFRPNKNIQYF
NA	TRBV5-6	NA	TRBJ2-2	TGTGCCAGCAGCTTTTTGGGCCAGAACACCGGGGAGCTGTTTTTT	CASSFLGQNTGELFF
NA	TRBV7-9	TRBD2	TRBJ2-5	TGTGCCAGCAGCTTGGGGACTAGCGGGAGAATTAACACCCGGGAGACCCAGTACTTC	CASSLGTSGRINTRETQYF
NA	TRBV21-1	NA	TRBJ2-3	TGTGCCAGCAATGTCCCCGCGCAGTATTTT	CASNVPAQYF
NA	TRBV2	TRBD2	TRBJ2-6	TGTGCCAGCGCCGCTAGCGGGAGCTTTGGGGCCAACGTCCTGACTTTC	CASAASGSFGANVLTF
few	TRBV30	NA	TRBJ1-5	TGTGCCTGGGGTTACCTGGACAATCAGCCCCAGCATTTT	CAWGYLDNQPQHF
NA	TRBV6-5	NA	TRBJ2-7	TGTGCCAGCAGGAGGGACACTTACGAGCAGTACTTC	CASRRDTYEQYF
NA	TRBV5-1	NA	TRBJ2-5	TGCGCCAGCAGGCAGGGAAGTACTCAAGAGACCCAGTACTTC	CASRQGSTQETQYF
NA	TRBV6-5	NA	TRBJ2-1	TGTGCCAGCAGTTACTCGACCAGGGCCCATGAGCAGTTCTTC	CASSYSTRAHEQFF
NA	TRBV18	TRBD1	TRBJ2-5	TGTGCCAGCTCACCCAGCGTCGGGACAGGCCAAGAGACCCAGTACTTC	CASSPSVGTGQETQYF
NA	TRBV6-5	TRBD2	TRBJ2-4	TGTGCCAGCAGTTACTCTCCGGGAGGAGCCAAAAACATTCAGTACTTC	CASSYSPGGAKNIQYF
NA	TRBV11-2	NA	TRBJ2-2	TGTGCCAGCAGCCCCCAGACCCTTCTCACCGGGGAGCTGTTTTTT	CASSPQTLLTGELFF
NA	TRBV20-1	NA	TRBJ1-2	TGCAGTGCTAGAGGTTCGGACGGCTACACCTTC	CSARGSDGYTF
once	TRBV18	TRBD2	TRBJ2-5	TGTGCCAGCTCACCCTGGTCTAGCGGGAAGTCTGAGACCCAGTACTTC	CASSPWSSGKSETQYF
NA	TRBV7-8	NA	TRBJ2-5	TGTGCCAGCAGACAGGGTGCCCAAGAGACCCAGTACTTC	CASRQGAQETQYF
NA	TRBV2	NA	TRBJ1-4	TGTGCCAGCAGGGGTCGGCTTGGGGAAAAACTGTTTTTT	CASRGRLGEKLFF
NA	TRBV11-2	NA	TRBJ1-3	TGTGCCAGCAGCTTAGTTGAGAGCTCTGGAAACACCATATATTTT	CASSLVESSGNTIYF
NA	TRBV2	NA	TRBJ2-1	TGTGCCAGCGTGCGGGGATTAGAGTCGGGTGAGCAGTTCTTC	CASVRGLESGEQFF
NA	TRBV9	TRBD1	TRBJ2-3	TGTGCCAGCAGCGCCACAGGGGCCCCTTTAGGCACAGATACGCAGTATTTT	CASSATGAPLGTDTQYF